This paragraph reports one T cell receptor (beta chain). Its specificity is not known. This entry is derived from a study of T cell responses to AZD1222 COVID-19 vaccine. Study-level results: Females made up more of the donors, who were largely white British, and clonal diversity may have come out too low.

Sequencing used immunoSEQ multiplex PCR; TCRdb keeps in-frame clones, though not all of them. The sample has about 69,000 clones, approximately 87% seen once. The TCR sequence derives from an adult who received the AZD1222 COVID-19 vaccine. The sequencing used peripheral blood, collected 28 days after the second AZD1222 dose.

CDR3 nucleotides: TGTGCCAGCAGTTCCGTGGGGATTGGTGTCCACTACGAGCAGTACTTC. Translated, it gives CASSSVGIGVHYEQYF. The rearrangement links TRBV27 to TRBJ2-7; no firm D call. CDR3 length: 16 amino acids. Trimming removed 4 bases from V and 3 bases from J, with 19 bases in between. Germline loops: CDR1 MNHEY, CDR2 SMNVEV (reference sequence).